This T cell receptor beta chain is from a study of blood T cells in healthy people across ages. General study results and limits: Across the age range, TCR beta diversity per million T cells fell in a roughly linear way. There were more naive CD4+ cells and higher diversity in long-lived donors than in aged donors. Samples with more naive T cells showed higher observed beta diversity. Changes in expanded clonotypes were possibly confounded, as the CMV status of donors was unknown.

Alongside a J-beta primer mix, a sample-barcoded 5' primer served in a second PCR lasting about 7 to 11 cycles. Each CDR3 protein gets one entry after TCRdb re-called the 5' RACE reads with MiXCR. The sample yields 890,000 or so distinct CDR3 sequences, around 62% seen once. Details on this clonotype: Its antigen is currently unknown.

The sequenced sample was blood. This TCR was sampled from a young man in good health.

The CDR3, as DNA: TGCGCCAGCAGCCAAGTTGGTCTTGACGAGCAGTACTTC. Translating it yields CASSQVGLDEQYF. The chain combines TRBV4-1 with TRBJ2-7; D uncertain. The CDR3 covers 13 residues. Germline V lookup: CDR1 MGHRA, CDR2 YSYEKL. The V end was cut by 1 base, the J end by 5 bases, with 9 bases between.